This TCR beta chain was identified in a study of blood T cell repertoires in COVID-19. The CDR3 runs 14 residues. Germline-derived CDR1 and CDR2 are SEHNR and FQNEAQ (reference sequence). The germline V and J ends were trimmed by 1 base and 6 bases, with 13 bases remaining between them. Assay: immunoSEQ multiplex PCR; the TCRdb copy retains only in-frame clones and omits some. This repertoire shows some 150,000 clones, about 90% found once; its top ten account for less than 1.5%. The J gene is TRBJ2-7, the V gene TRBV7-9; possibly TRBD2 for D (5 bases). This sequence originates from a human donor with acute COVID-19. The donor label of this sample is uncertain. Source material: PBMCs or T cells enriched from blood (not recorded which). CDR3 sequence: CASSLVEGTGEQYF. CDR3 bases: TGTGCCAGCAGCTTAGTAGAGGGAACGGGCGAGCAGTACTTC.